This T cell receptor beta chain was profiled in a study of blood T cell repertoires in COVID-19 (TCRdb year 2020). Context from the whole study: The collaborator samples originated in the United States, Italy and Spain and spanned the acute and convalescent phases of COVID-19. The material from the prospective study consisted of cDNA or gDNA derived from T cells, B-cell-depleted T cells, or PBMCs. Deeply sampled blood TCRbeta repertoires from subjects exposed to, actively infected with, or recovered from COVID-19 were included in the dataset. The repertoires were released in a freely available public database meant as a resource for research on the immune response to SARS-CoV-2. Samples were obtained from the ongoing ImmuneRACE study (first 160 participants) and from 950 to 1,500 subjects provided by 6 global collaborators. A de-identified subject ID, COVID-19 status, age in years and sex were almost always included in the sample metadata. HLA class I and class II types, where available, came from metadata supplied by the sample provider rather than from assay-based typing.

Study-wide findings and limitations: Clinical and demographic metadata were provided uncurated, with the amount varying by source and participant.

The immunoSEQ Assay, a bias-controlled multiplex PCR, was used to amplify TCRbeta CDR3 regions from genomic DNA. The study's processing was this. Nucleated cell counts per sample were estimated from amplification of reference gene primers within the assay. To quantify the absolute abundance of each unique TCRbeta CDR3 rearrangement, sequence reads were collapsed and filtered. Productive Simpson clonality was computed per sample as the square root of Simpson's diversity index over productive rearrangements. The immuneACCESS repertoire file appears here via TCRdb, limited to in-frame rearrangements. These files lack a portion of the clones; in checked studies, under half of the deficit traces to unresolved V genes, and the cause of the others is not known. That table supplies the V and J calls and clone size; D and trimming were determined from the DNA. The sample table records tens of thousands of clones; around 86% of these occur just once. 19% of the sample belongs to the ten largest clones.

Whole blood was collected in K2EDTA tubes by collaborating institutions according to the institutions' own protocols. For TCRbeta analysis, collaborator samples were shipped as frozen whole blood, as isolated PBMCs, or as DNA extracted from either sample type. As concerns this clone: Its antigen remains unidentified. The input lacks base qualities; no much larger clone sits a single base away.

The sequenced sample was peripheral blood. The receptor was derived from a man in his forties or fifties in a cohort sampled during active COVID-19.

This receptor carries the CDR3 CASSPPGQGQETQYF. The DNA sequence reads TGTGCCAGCAGCCCCCCGGGACAGGGTCAAGAGACCCAGTACTTC. The chain is made from TRBV5-4 and TRBJ2-5; the junction holds 9 bases that match TRBD1. Taken from the germline V gene (reference sequence), the CDR1 and CDR2 loops are SGHNT and YYREEE. Spanning cysteine to phenylalanine, the CDR3 consists of 15 amino acids. The retained sequence is limited to the CDR3, 45 bases, with the frame set at the first base. Ends trimmed: V by 4 bases, J by 2 bases; bases unmatched to a gene: 6.